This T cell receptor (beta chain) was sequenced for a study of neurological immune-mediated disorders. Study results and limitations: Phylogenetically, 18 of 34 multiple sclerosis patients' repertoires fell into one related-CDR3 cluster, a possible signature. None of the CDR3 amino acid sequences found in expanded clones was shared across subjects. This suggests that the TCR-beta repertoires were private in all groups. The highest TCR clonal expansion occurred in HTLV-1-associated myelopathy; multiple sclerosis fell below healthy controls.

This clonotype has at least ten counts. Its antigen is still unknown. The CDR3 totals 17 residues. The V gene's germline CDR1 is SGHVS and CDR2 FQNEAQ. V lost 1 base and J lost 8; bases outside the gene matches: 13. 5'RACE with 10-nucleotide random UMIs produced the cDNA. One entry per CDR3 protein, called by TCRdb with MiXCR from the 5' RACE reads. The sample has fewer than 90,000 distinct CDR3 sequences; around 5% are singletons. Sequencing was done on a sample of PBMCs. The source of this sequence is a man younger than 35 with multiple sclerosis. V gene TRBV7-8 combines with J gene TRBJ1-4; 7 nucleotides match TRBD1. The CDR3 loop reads CASSLGKGQRGWEKLFF. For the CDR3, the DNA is TGTGCCAGCAGCTTAGGCAAGGGACAGCGAGGGTGGGAAAAACTGTTTTTT.